One sample yielded the 9 T cell receptor beta chains listed below, sequenced in a study of blood T cell repertoires in COVID-19. Some clones are missing from TCRdb's copy, which holds only in-frame ones; the method was immunoSEQ multiplex PCR. Of around 190,000 clones listed, roughly 80% are singletons. Sequencing input: peripheral blood. The receptors shown here come from a human donor in a cohort sampled during active COVID-19.

This clone was seen only once. The chain is built from TRBV28 and TRBJ2-7; 7 nucleotides match TRBD1. The germline gives CDR1 MDHEN, CDR2 SYDVKM. There are 14 residues in the CDR3. J lost 1 base, V lost 3 bases, and 3 bases had no gene match. The CDR3 region is CASSLQGESYEQYF. The DNA of the CDR3 is TGTGCCAGCAGTTTGCAGGGGGAATCCTACGAGCAGTACTTC. The variable domain in full, completed from reference TRBV28 and TRBJ2-7, reads DVKVTQSSRYLVKRTGEKVFLECVQDMDHENMFWYRQDPGLGLRLIYFSYDVKMKEKGDIPEGYSVSREKKERFSLILESASTNQTSMYLCASSLQGESYEQYFGPGTRLTVT.

The chain has TRBV29-1 and TRBJ2-7; TRBD1 agrees at 12 bases. CDR3 length: 14 residues. Losses at the gene ends were 7 bases for V and 3 bases for J; bases not matched to a gene: 7. CDR1 is SQVTM and CDR2 is ANQGSEA in the germline V gene. CDR3 bases: TGCAGCGCCTCGGGACAGGGGGCCTTCTACGAGCAGTACTTC. Translation gives CSASGQGAFYEQYF.

V and J are TRBV28 and TRBJ2-7; 11 bases align to TRBD1. The CDR3 has 16 residues. Trimming took 4 bases from V and 3 from J; bases not matched to a gene: 8. Germline V gives CDR1 MDHEN, CDR2 SYDVKM. The CDR3 region has the DNA TGTGCCAGCAGTTCCCTCGGGGGACAGGGGGACTACGAGCAGTACTTC. Translation: CASSSLGGQGDYEQYF.

For this clone: The junction shows a germline mismatch at one end, possibly a read error. The chain recombines TRBV7-7 with TRBJ2-7; 7 nucleotides line up with TRBD1. Germline values: CDR1 SSHAT, CDR2 FNYEAQ (reference sequence). The CDR3 spans 13 residues. The CDR3 DNA sequence: TGTGCTAGCAGCACTGGGACAGTGGGGGAGCAGTACTTC. Translated, it gives CASSTGTVGEQYF.

The chain recombines TRBV27 with TRBJ2-1; D may be TRBD2 (6 bases). V dropped 3 bases and J dropped 5 bases, with 20 bases sitting between them. The germline V gene encodes CDR1 MNHEY and CDR2 SMNVEV (reference sequence). This CDR3 comprises 17 residues. The CDR3 coding sequence is TGTGCCAGCAGTTTCCTCCGGGGACTGAGGGGAAACAATGAGCAGTTCTTC. It specifies CASSFLRGLRGNNEQFF.

V usage is TRBV19 and J usage is TRBJ1-5, with 12 bases aligning to TRBD1. The V segment lost 4 bases and the J segment 6 bases; nucleotides outside the gene matches: 4. Germline lookup yields CDR1 LNHDA and CDR2 SQIVND (reference sequence). This CDR3 comprises 15 residues. The CDR3 DNA is TGTGCCAGTAGTACGGGGACAGGGGGCCTTCAGCCCCAGCATTTT. Translated, it gives CASSTGTGGLQPQHF.

V and J are TRBV7-9 and TRBJ2-7; 11 bases are a match to TRBD2. Germline trimming cut 1 base from V and 12 bases from J; bases unmatched to any gene: 8. The CDR3 is made up of 14 amino acids. Germline V CDR1 and CDR2: SEHNR, FQNEAQ (reference sequence). CDR3 protein: CASSLELAGDLTYF. CDR3 coding DNA: TGTGCCAGCAGCTTAGAACTAGCGGGAGACCTCACGTACTTC.

The gene calls are TRBV7-2 and TRBJ2-1; tentative D call: TRBD2 (5 bases). Trimming shortened V by 5 bases and J by 0 bases, and 14 bases separated the two germline ends. The CDR3 loop spans 16 amino acids. Per germline, CDR1 SGHTA and CDR2 FQGNSA. Here the CDR3 DNA reads TGTGCCAGCAGCCCCTTCGGGGTGAGCTCCTACAATGAGCAGTTCTTC. This translates into CASSPFGVSSYNEQFF.

The V gene is TRBV11-2, the J gene TRBJ2-3; 7 nucleotides match TRBD2. This CDR3 is 15 amino acids long. CDR1 is SGHAT, CDR2 FQNNGV, per germline. Trimming at V came to 6 bases and at J to 0 bases, leaving 6 bases not matched to a gene. CDR3 coding DNA: TGTGCCAGCAGACCTAGCGGCCATAGCACAGATACGCAGTATTTT. Its translation: CASRPSGHSTDTQYF.